This T cell receptor beta chain was obtained from a study of cytomegalovirus exposure and HLA in healthy donors. Overall study: An earlier analysis found some 120 million unique TCR beta sequences from 200 million or so T cells. Samples from HLA-typed donors yielded 65 million to 85 million unique TCRs in an early data release. Findings and caveats of the study: Altogether, 164 TCR beta chains were recorded as cytomegalovirus-associated. In all likelihood, a cluster of highly shared sequence variants was a sequencing artifact.

13 Jbeta primers and 60 Vbeta primers were used for the PCR. Sequenced by immunoSEQ multiplex PCR; TCRdb stores in-frame clones only, minus some. Among approximately 190,000 clones listed, about four fifths were seen once. Trimming at V came to 6 bases and at J to 4 bases, leaving 14 bases not matched to a gene. The CDR3 is 16 residues long. CDR1 MDHEN and CDR2 SYDVKM come from the germline V gene. With respect to this clone: The antigen is not known.

Sequenced input: PBMCs. This sequence was found in a boy between 2 and 10 years old in good health and CMV-seronegative. The chain carries TRBV28 and TRBJ1-2; the match to TRBD1 covers 7 bases. The CDR3 DNA sequence: TGTGCCAGCAGCCCGCCTGGGACAGAATATTCCTATGGCTACACCTTC. As protein: CASSPPGTEYSYGYTF.